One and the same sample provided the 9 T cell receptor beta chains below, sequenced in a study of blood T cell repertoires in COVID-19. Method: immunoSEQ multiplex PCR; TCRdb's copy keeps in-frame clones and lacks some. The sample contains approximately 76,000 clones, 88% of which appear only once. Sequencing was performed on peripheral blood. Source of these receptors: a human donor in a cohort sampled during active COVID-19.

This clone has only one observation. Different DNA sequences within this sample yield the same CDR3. CDR3 coding DNA: TGTGCCAGCTCACCAGGCAGCAATCAGCCCCAGCATTTT. Protein sequence: CASSPGSNQPQHF. V gene TRBV18 combines with J gene TRBJ1-5, with D unclear. Between the trimmed V and J ends, which lost 2 bases and 1 base, there was a span of 3 bases. The length of the CDR3 is 13 residues. Germline V gene sequence: CDR1 KGHSH, CDR2 LQKENI.

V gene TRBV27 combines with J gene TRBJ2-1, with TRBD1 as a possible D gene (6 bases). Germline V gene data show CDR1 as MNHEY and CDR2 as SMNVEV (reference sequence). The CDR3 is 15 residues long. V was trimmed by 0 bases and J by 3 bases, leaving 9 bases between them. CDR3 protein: CASSLSSDSYNEQFF. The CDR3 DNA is TGTGCCAGCAGTTTATCCTCGGACAGCTACAATGAGCAGTTCTTC.

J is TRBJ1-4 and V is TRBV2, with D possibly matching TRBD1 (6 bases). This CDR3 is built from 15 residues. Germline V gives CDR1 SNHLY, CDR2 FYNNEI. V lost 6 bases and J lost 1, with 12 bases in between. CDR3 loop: CASRDRALTNEKLFF. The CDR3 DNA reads TGTGCCAGCAGGGACAGAGCTTTAACTAATGAAAAACTGTTTTTT. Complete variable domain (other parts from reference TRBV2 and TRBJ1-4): EPEVTQTPSHQVTQMGQEVILRCVPISNHLYFYWYRQILGQKVEFLVSFYNNEISEKSEIFDDQFSVERPDGSNFTLKIRSTKLEDSAMYFCASRDRALTNEKLFFGSGTQLSVL.

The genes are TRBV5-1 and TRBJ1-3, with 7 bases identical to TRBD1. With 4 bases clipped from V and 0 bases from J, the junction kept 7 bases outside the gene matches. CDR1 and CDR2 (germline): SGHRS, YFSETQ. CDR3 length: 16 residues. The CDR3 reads CASSAGQTSSGNTIYF. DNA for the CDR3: TGCGCCAGCAGCGCGGGACAGACAAGCTCTGGAAACACCATATATTTT.

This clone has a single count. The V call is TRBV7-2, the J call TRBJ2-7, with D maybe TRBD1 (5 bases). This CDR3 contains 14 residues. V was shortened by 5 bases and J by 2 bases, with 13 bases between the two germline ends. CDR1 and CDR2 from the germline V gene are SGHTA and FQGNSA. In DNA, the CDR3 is TGTGCCAGCAGCCCCAGGGAAGGCCCCTACGAGCAGTACTTC. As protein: CASSPREGPYEQYF.

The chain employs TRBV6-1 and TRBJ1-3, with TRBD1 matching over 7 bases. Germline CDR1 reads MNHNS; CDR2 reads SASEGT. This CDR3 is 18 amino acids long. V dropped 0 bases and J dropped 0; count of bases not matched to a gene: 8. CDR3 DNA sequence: TGTGCCAGCAGTGAAGCGAGGCGGACAGGCCCCTCTGGAAACACCATATATTTT. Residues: CASSEARRTGPSGNTIYF.

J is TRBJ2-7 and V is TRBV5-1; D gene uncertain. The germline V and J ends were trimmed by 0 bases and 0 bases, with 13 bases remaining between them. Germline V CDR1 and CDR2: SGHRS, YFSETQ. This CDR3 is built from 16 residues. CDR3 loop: CASSLVSSSVSYEQYF. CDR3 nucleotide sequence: TGCGCCAGCAGCTTGGTATCGTCTAGTGTCTCCTACGAGCAGTACTTC.

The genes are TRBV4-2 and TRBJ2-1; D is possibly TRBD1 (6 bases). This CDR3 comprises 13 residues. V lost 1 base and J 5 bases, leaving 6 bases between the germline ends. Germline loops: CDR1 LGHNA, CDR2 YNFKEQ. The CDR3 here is CASSQGQDNEQFF. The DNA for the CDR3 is TGTGCCAGCAGCCAAGGACAGGACAATGAGCAGTTCTTC.

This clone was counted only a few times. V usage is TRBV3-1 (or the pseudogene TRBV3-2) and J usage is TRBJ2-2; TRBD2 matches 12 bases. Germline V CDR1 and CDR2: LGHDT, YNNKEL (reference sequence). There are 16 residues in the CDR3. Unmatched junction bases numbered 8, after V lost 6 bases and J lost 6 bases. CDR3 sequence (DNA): TGTGCCAGCAGTTCTCTAGCGGGAGGGTTCCCCGGGGAGCTGTTTTTT. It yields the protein CASSSLAGGFPGELFF.